Below are 9 T cell receptor beta chains sequenced from a single sample in a study of blood T cell repertoires in COVID-19. Clones were read by immunoSEQ multiplex PCR, and TCRdb kept only the in-frame ones, dropping some. The data show tens of thousands of clones, over 85% seen once. The material sequenced was peripheral blood. The receptors derive from a man over 45 with COVID-19, enrolled during active disease.

The V call is TRBV19, the J call TRBJ2-6; D gene ambiguous. The CDR3 totals 15 residues. The germline V gene has CDR1 LNHDA and CDR2 SQIVND (reference sequence). Trimming left V 3 bases short and J 0 bases short, with 6 bases between. The chain's CDR3 is CASSILSSGANVLTF. DNA of the CDR3: TGTGCCAGTAGTATCCTTAGCTCTGGGGCCAACGTCCTGACTTTC. The full variable domain, its missing parts supplied by reference TRBV19 and TRBJ2-6, is DGGITQSPKYLFRKEGQNVTLSCEQNLNHDAMYWYRQDPGQGLRLIYYSQIVNDFQKGDIAEGYSVSREKKESFPLTVTSAQKNPTAFYLCASSILSSGANVLTFGAGSRLTVL.

The chain carries TRBV18 and TRBJ2-6, with 9 bases fitting TRBD1. V gave up 3 bases and J gave up 0 bases; unmatched junction bases: 3. Germline V gives CDR1 KGHSH, CDR2 LQKENI. The CDR3 is made up of 17 amino acids. This chain's CDR3 is CASSPRGQGSGANVLTF. The CDR3 DNA is TGTGCCAGCTCACCGCGGGGACAGGGCTCTGGGGCCAACGTCCTGACTTTC.

The chain joins TRBV5-1 to TRBJ1-1; D is undetermined. Germline V gene sequence: CDR1 SGHRS, CDR2 YFSETQ. The CDR3 is 14 residues long. V was pared by 0 bases and J by 0 bases, with 6 bases between. CDR3 nucleotide sequence: TGCGCCAGCAGCTTGGCCACAGTGAACACTGAAGCTTTCTTT. Encoded protein: CASSLATVNTEAFF.

The chain carries TRBV29-1 and TRBJ2-7; D possibly corresponds to TRBD1 (6 bases). Germline V gene sequence: CDR1 SQVTM, CDR2 ANQGSEA. The CDR3 sequence is 17 residues long. Trimming left V 0 bases short and J 5 bases short, with 23 bases between. This CDR3 is CSVEDGRDFGQPHEQYF. DNA of the CDR3: TGCAGCGTTGAAGATGGGAGAGATTTTGGACAGCCCCACGAGCAGTACTTC.

In its sample, this clone was seen a few times. The J gene is TRBJ2-5, the V gene TRBV7-9, with TRBD2 matching 9 bases. This CDR3 spans 18 amino acids. Germline loops: CDR1 SEHNR, CDR2 FQNEAQ (reference sequence). V dropped 0 bases and J dropped 5; count of bases not matched to a gene: 13. The CDR3 sequence: CASSLAKTLAGVVETQYF. DNA for the CDR3: TGTGCCAGCAGCTTAGCGAAAACCTTAGCGGGGGTCGTTGAGACCCAGTACTTC.

The V and J genes are TRBV6-1 and TRBJ1-2; possibly TRBD1 for D (5 bases). Germline V gene lookup returns CDR1 MNHNS and CDR2 SASEGT. V lost 1 base and J lost 8, with 14 bases in between. The CDR3 consists of 14 residues. As DNA, the CDR3 is TGTGCCAGCAGTGAAGGGGCAGGGTGGTACGGCTACACCTTC. It specifies CASSEGAGWYGYTF.

The chain has TRBV19 and TRBJ2-1; 9 nucleotides match TRBD1. J lost 9 bases, V lost 6 bases, and 9 bases had no gene match. The germline V gene encodes CDR1 LNHDA and CDR2 SQIVND (reference sequence). This CDR3 contains 14 residues. This chain's CDR3 is CASRRTGVAGEQFF. The CDR3 DNA sequence: TGTGCCAGTAGGCGGACAGGGGTAGCGGGTGAGCAGTTCTTC.

The chain joins TRBV6-1 to TRBJ1-3, with D perhaps matching TRBD1 (6 bases). CDR3 length equals 16 residues. V was shortened by 4 bases and J by 0 bases, with 13 bases between the two germline ends. CDR1 and CDR2 from the germline V gene are MNHNS and SASEGT. In DNA form, the CDR3 reads TGTGCCAGCAGTGCTCAGGGGATCAGCTCTGGAAACACCATATATTTT. As protein: CASSAQGISSGNTIYF.

The V gene is TRBV18, the J gene TRBJ2-7; 10 bases map to TRBD1. The V gene's germline CDR1 is KGHSH and CDR2 LQKENI. CDR3 length: 17 residues. V was pared by 3 bases and J by 5 bases, with 13 bases of the junction left unmatched. The CDR3 loop reads CASSPPSPGTGADEQYF. The CDR3 coding sequence is TGTGCCAGCTCACCCCCTTCTCCGGGGACAGGGGCTGACGAGCAGTACTTC.